The clone carrying this TCR beta chain occurred once. Its antigen remains unknown. This entry is derived from a study of cytomegalovirus exposure and HLA in healthy donors. Study in general: Earlier work reported 117 million unique TCR beta sequences from 150 million to 200 million T cells. Broader study findings: Among immune exposure information, only CMV serostatus was available.

The PCR contained 60 Vbeta and 13 Jbeta primers. Here immunoSEQ multiplex PCR was the method, and the copy in TCRdb shows in-frame clones only, minus some. Counted here are approximately 200,000 clones, 60% to 80% occurring once; the ten biggest clones make up under 2%. The V segment lost 7 bases and the J segment 3 bases; nucleotides outside the gene matches: 11. Per the germline V gene, CDR1 is MDHEN and CDR2 is SYDVKM. The CDR3 is 15 residues long. Nominally healthy donors provided the samples, though records likely missed some immune exposures. The sample was PBMCs. This chain joins TRBV28 and TRBJ2-7; 8 nucleotides match TRBD1. The receptor was isolated from a man aged 18 to 30 in good health and CMV-seronegative. CDR3 in amino acids: CASKSEGTGLYEQYF. In DNA form, the CDR3 reads TGTGCCAGCAAGTCGGAGGGGACAGGCCTCTACGAGCAGTACTTC.